The TCR beta chain described here comes from a study of siplizumab effects on memory and regulatory T cells. Study conclusions and caveats: Naive T cell populations appeared to exhibit greater diversity than memory cells and appeared to be major alloresponse contributors. A small minority of alloreactive clones were mapped to unstimulated subsets. Whether proliferating Tregs in siplizumab cultures suppress was not functionally confirmed. Controls had more than 25% Treg-derived mappable alloreactive CD4+ clones on average, versus around 64% with siplizumab.

The table came from immunoSEQ multiplex PCR; TCRdb's copy has only in-frame clones and leaves some out. The table includes some 40,000 clones, roughly 90% detected once. Comments on this clone: No antigen is known for it.

Looked up from germline, CDR1 is LNHDA and CDR2 is SQIVND (reference sequence). V was trimmed by 3 bases and J by 2 bases, leaving 11 bases between them. CDR3 length: 14 amino acids. The sequenced sample was naive CD4+ T cells sorted from blood. The chain links TRBV19 to TRBJ2-7, with D perhaps matching TRBD1 (6 bases). The receptor comes from a human donor in good health. The CDR3 sequence is CASSIPQGPYEQYF. CDR3 in DNA: TGTGCCAGTAGTATCCCGCAGGGGCCCTACGAGCAGTACTTC.